One sample yielded the 8 T cell receptor beta chains listed below, sequenced in a study of T cells after yellow fever vaccination. One entry per CDR3 protein, called by TCRdb with MiXCR from the 5' RACE reads. The sample shows 450,000 to 550,000 distinct CDR3 sequences, around a fifth of them seen only once. Sequenced here: PBMCs, sampled around 3 weeks after the first yellow fever vaccination. The receptors originated from a man aged 18 to 30 who received the YFV17D yellow fever vaccine.

The genes are TRBV5-6 and TRBJ2-3, with D hard to call. In germline, CDR1 is SGHDT, CDR2 YYEEEE. The CDR3 is made up of 13 amino acids. V lost 0 bases and J lost 5, with 7 bases in between. The CDR3 DNA reads TGTGCCAGCAGCTTGGCCCTTCAAGATACGCAGTATTTT. This translates into CASSLALQDTQYF.

The chain couples TRBV11-3 to TRBJ2-2, with a possible D match to TRBD2 (6 bases). The germline CDR1 and CDR2 sequences are SGHNT and YENEEA. Trimming took 6 bases from V and 1 from J, leaving 9 bases between them. The CDR3 loop spans 14 amino acids. The CDR3 here is CASRRDWNTGELFF. For the CDR3, the DNA is TGTGCCAGCAGGCGGGACTGGAACACCGGGGAGCTGTTTTTT.

Only a few counts were recorded for this clonotype. The CDR3 is CASSQTFSNSPLHF. The CDR3 nucleotides are TGCGCCAGCAGCCAAACCTTCAGTAATTCACCCCTCCACTTT. This sequence joins TRBV4-1 and TRBJ1-6; no clear D. The ends were cut back, 2 bases at V and 6 bases at J, with 8 bases in the middle. Germline loops: CDR1 MGHRA, CDR2 YSYEKL. The CDR3 has 14 residues.

This clonotype was recorded at least ten times. CDR3 protein: CSARRGEQPQHF. The CDR3 DNA reads TGCAGTGCTAGACGGGGGGAACAGCCCCAGCATTTT. The rearrangement links TRBV20-1 to TRBJ1-5; maybe TRBD1 (5 bases). Trimming cost V 2 bases and J 7 bases, with 9 bases left between them. This CDR3 spans 12 amino acids. Germline V CDR1 and CDR2: DFQATT, SNEGSKA (reference sequence).

Details on this clonotype: A clone one base away is much larger, so this may be a read error. This rearrangement joins TRBV24-1 to TRBJ2-1, with 9 bases identical to TRBD1. The CDR3 spans 15 residues. Germline CDR1 reads KGHDR; CDR2 reads SFDVKD. V shed 8 bases, J shed 13 bases, and the junction held 17 bases outside the gene matches. CDR3 loop: CATNDPGQGSFVQFF. The CDR3 DNA sequence: TGTGCCACCAATGACCCTGGACAGGGGTCGTTTGTACAGTTCTTC.

V is TRBV19 and J is TRBJ1-5; TRBD1 is a possible D gene (5 bases). CDR1 is LNHDA, CDR2 SQIVND, per germline (reference sequence). There are 15 residues in the CDR3. The V and J ends lost 3 bases and 7 bases respectively, with 16 bases between them. CDR3 protein: CASSIVRLRGQPQHF. The CDR3 DNA reads TGTGCCAGTAGTATTGTTCGACTCCGGGGGCAGCCCCAGCATTTT.

The chain employs TRBV7-3 and TRBJ2-5; possible D gene TRBD2, 6 bases. Trimming took off 5 bases at V and 1 base at J, with 17 bases between the two ends. This CDR3 is built from 16 residues. In germline, CDR1 is SGHTA, CDR2 FQGTGA. The CDR3 DNA follows: TGTGCCAGCAGCCCGGCAGGGACTCGGGGCCAAGAGACCCAGTACTTC. Residues: CASSPAGTRGQETQYF.

This clonotype has more than one count but fewer than ten. The rearrangement joins TRBV12-3 or TRBV12-4 to TRBJ1-5; the D is unclear. The CDR3 is made up of 12 amino acids. Trimming shortened V by 7 bases and J by 9 bases, and 13 bases separated the two germline ends. The CDR3 DNA sequence: TGTGCCAGCAACAACCGCCGGGGGCCCCAGCATTTT. Translating it yields CASNNRRGPQHF.